One sample yielded the 17 T cell receptor beta chains listed below, sequenced in a study of blood T cell repertoires in COVID-19. Sequenced by immunoSEQ multiplex PCR; TCRdb stores in-frame clones only, minus some. Of roughly 170,000 clones in the sample, approximately 84% were seen once. The sequenced sample was PBMCs or T cells enriched from blood (not recorded which). These receptors were collected from a woman aged 40-49 years with acute COVID-19.

This clone was observed once. J is TRBJ2-5 and V is TRBV5-4, with 7 positions matching TRBD2. V shed 0 bases and J 7 bases; nucleotides not matched to a gene: 18. The length of the CDR3 is 18 residues. Germline CDR1 reads SGHNT; CDR2 reads YYREEE (reference sequence). DNA for the CDR3: TGTGCCAGCAGCTTGGGCTCGCCTGCTAGCGGTACACGGGGGACCCAGTACTTC. The encoded protein is CASSLGSPASGTRGTQYF. Drawing the rest from reference TRBV5-4 and TRBJ2-5, the complete variable domain is ETGVTQSPTHLIKTRGQQVTLRCSSQSGHNTVSWYQQALGQGPQFIFQYYREEENGRGNFPPRFSGLQFPNYSSELNVNALELDDSALYLCASSLGSPASGTRGTQYFGPGTRLLVL.

V gene TRBV2 combines with J gene TRBJ2-1; TRBD2 aligns across 12 bases. The CDR3 contains 14 residues. Germline V gene sequence: CDR1 SNHLY, CDR2 FYNNEI. V trimming: 7 bases; J trimming: 5 bases; junction bases outside the gene matches: 3. CDR3 loop: CASIGLAGNNEQFF. CDR3 DNA: TGTGCCAGCATCGGACTAGCGGGGAACAATGAGCAGTTCTTC. The whole variable domain, filled in from reference TRBV2 and TRBJ2-1, reads EPEVTQTPSHQVTQMGQEVILRCVPISNHLYFYWYRQILGQKVEFLVSFYNNEISEKSEIFDDQFSVERPDGSNFTLKIRSTKLEDSAMYFCASIGLAGNNEQFFGPGTRLTVL.

This clone turned up a few times. The rearrangement joins TRBV14 to TRBJ1-2, with TRBD1 identical over 8 bases. Looked up from germline, CDR1 is SGHDN and CDR2 is FVKESK. V lost 1 base, J lost 8 bases, and 6 bases stayed unmatched. This CDR3 has 14 residues. The CDR3 region is CASSQVGQGYGYTF. The CDR3, as DNA: TGTGCCAGCAGCCAAGTTGGACAGGGATACGGCTACACCTTC.

The V and J genes are TRBV7-9 and TRBJ2-3; 12 nucleotides line up with TRBD2. This CDR3 contains 16 residues. The V segment lost 3 bases and the J segment 6 bases; nucleotides outside the gene matches: 7. The germline V gene has CDR1 SEHNR and CDR2 FQNEAQ (reference sequence). CDR3 nucleotide sequence: TGTGCCAGCAGCTTCCCACTAGCGGGAGGAGTCGATACGCAGTATTTT. Protein product: CASSFPLAGGVDTQYF.

The chain combines TRBV30 with TRBJ2-7; the D gene is possibly TRBD1 (5 bases). V was shortened by 0 bases and J by 3 bases, with 9 bases between the two germline ends. The length of the CDR3 is 13 residues. Germline CDR1 GTSNPN, CDR2 SVGIG (reference sequence). The CDR3 bases are TGTGCCTGGAGTGTAGGGGTGAACTACGAGCAGTACTTC. Translating it yields CAWSVGVNYEQYF.

V gene TRBV13 combines with J gene TRBJ1-2, with D uncertain. V was shortened by 5 bases and J by 2 bases, with 9 bases between the two germline ends. From germline, CDR1 is PRHDT and CDR2 FYEKMQ (reference sequence). The CDR3 sequence is 13 residues long. The CDR3 DNA reads TGTGCCAGCAGCCTGGGCAGAAACTATGGCTACACCTTC. This codes for CASSLGRNYGYTF.

This rearrangement joins TRBV24-1 to TRBJ1-5, with D unresolved. Germline V gene lookup returns CDR1 KGHDR and CDR2 SFDVKD. Trimming left V 4 bases short and J 11 bases short, with 8 bases between. The CDR3 length is 11 residues. Here the CDR3 DNA reads TGTGCCACCAGTGACGGGGAATCCCAGCATTTT. The encoded protein is CATSDGESQHF.

The gene calls are TRBV18 and TRBJ2-7; TRBD1 is a possible D gene (5 bases). From germline, CDR1 is KGHSH and CDR2 LQKENI. This CDR3 region has 13 residues. V was pared by 5 bases and J by 5 bases, with 13 bases between. CDR3 residues: CASSSQGLNEQYV. The CDR3 nucleotides read TGTGCCAGCTCATCCCAGGGTTTGAACGAGCAGTACGTC.

The chain has TRBV14 and TRBJ2-1; tentatively, D is TRBD2 (5 bases). The CDR3 has 18 residues. Germline V lookup: CDR1 SGHDN, CDR2 FVKESK. V was trimmed by 3 bases and J by 1 base, leaving 19 bases between them. As DNA, the CDR3 is TGTGCCAGCAGCCACCCAATTCAACTGGGCGGGTCCTACAATGAGCAGTTCTTC. Its protein product is CASSHPIQLGGSYNEQFF.

The chain combines TRBV12-3 or TRBV12-4 with TRBJ1-6; D is perhaps TRBD1 (6 bases). The CDR3 sequence is 13 residues long. Trimming took off 6 bases at V and 7 bases at J, with 10 bases between the two ends. The CDR3 DNA reads as TGTGCCAGCAGGACAGGTCGAAATTCACCCCTCCACTTT. Protein sequence: CASRTGRNSPLHF.

The chain employs TRBV19 and TRBJ1-6, with D possibly matching TRBD1 (5 bases). CDR1 and CDR2 (germline): LNHDA, SQIVND (reference sequence). V lost 2 bases to trimming and J lost 9 bases, with 11 bases between them. The CDR3 consists of 14 residues. This CDR3 is CASSISQGGSPLHF. The DNA for the CDR3 is TGTGCCAGTAGTATATCGCAGGGTGGTTCACCCCTCCACTTT.

The chain links TRBV30 to TRBJ1-5; 7 bases agree with TRBD1. Germline trimming cut 1 base from V and 4 bases from J; bases unmatched to any gene: 4. In germline, CDR1 is GTSNPN, CDR2 SVGIG (reference sequence). This CDR3 has 14 residues. CDR3 DNA sequence: TGTGCCTGGAGTGAGGGGGCCACAAATCAGCCCCAGCATTTT. Encoded protein: CAWSEGATNQPQHF.

The CDR3 nucleotides are TGTGCCAGCAGTAATCTACGGGACAGGGGCTACGAGCAGTACTTC. Its protein is CASSNLRDRGYEQYF. The chain links TRBV2 to TRBJ2-7; 10 bases are a match to TRBD1. The CDR3 is 15 amino acids. V trimming: 5 bases; J trimming: 3 bases; junction bases outside the gene matches: 7. CDR1 and CDR2 from the germline V gene are SNHLY and FYNNEI.

The chain employs TRBV21-1 and TRBJ2-1; TRBD1 is the table's D call and was not checked against the DNA. TRBV21-1 is assigned pseudogene status. The CDR3 sequence is 13 residues long. CDR3 nucleotide sequence: TGTGCCAGCCCGTCTACAGGGAAGAATGAGCAGTTCTTC. It yields the protein CASPSTGKNEQFF.

V and J are TRBV5-1 and TRBJ2-2; 11 nucleotides match TRBD2. CDR1 SGHRS and CDR2 YFSETQ come from the germline V gene. V was clipped by 4 bases and J by 6 bases; unmatched bases: 2. CDR3 length: 14 amino acids. The CDR3 sequence: CASSGGLAAGELFF. CDR3 DNA sequence: TGCGCCAGCAGCGGGGGACTAGCGGCCGGGGAGCTGTTTTTT.

The rearrangement uses TRBV27 and TRBJ2-7; perhaps TRBD1 as D (10 bases). The CDR3 is 22 amino acids. Germline V gene lookup returns CDR1 MNHEY and CDR2 SMNVEV (reference sequence). V was cut by 8 bases and J by 1 base, with 39 bases left in between. The CDR3 nucleotides are TGTGCCAGCCGCATTCCGGGACAGGGGAAGGAAAGCGGGAGGCCCGAGTCCTACGAGCAGTACTTC. Translation: CASRIPGQGKESGRPESYEQYF.

The chain uses TRBV25-1 and TRBJ1-1, with 7 bases lining up with TRBD1. The CDR3 consists of 15 residues. The junction had 8 bases not matched to a gene; V was cut back by 7 bases and J by 0 bases. Germline V CDR1 and CDR2: MGHDK, SYGVNS. This CDR3 is CASIAPQGMNTEAFF. The CDR3 coding sequence is TGTGCCAGCATCGCCCCACAGGGGATGAACACTGAAGCTTTCTTT.